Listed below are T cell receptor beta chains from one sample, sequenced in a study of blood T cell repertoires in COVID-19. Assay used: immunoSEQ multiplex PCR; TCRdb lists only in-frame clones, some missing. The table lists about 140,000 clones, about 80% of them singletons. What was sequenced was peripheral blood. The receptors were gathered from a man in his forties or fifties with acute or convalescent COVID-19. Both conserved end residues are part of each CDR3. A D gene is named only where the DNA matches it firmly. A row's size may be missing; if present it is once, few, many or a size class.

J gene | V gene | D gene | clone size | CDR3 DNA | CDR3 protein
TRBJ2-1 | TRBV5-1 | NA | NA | TGCGCCAGCAGCGCGCTTGGAGCGGCTGAGCAGTTCTTC | CASSALGAAEQFF
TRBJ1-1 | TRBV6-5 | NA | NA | TGTGCCAGCAGTTACGCCCGTTATAGGGGCTCAGCTTTCTTT | CASSYARYRGSAFF
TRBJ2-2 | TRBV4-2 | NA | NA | TGTGCCAGCAGCCAAGAAGGTCCCTCGGGGAGCGGGGAGCTGTTTTTT | CASSQEGPSGSGELFF
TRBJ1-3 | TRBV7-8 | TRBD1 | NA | TGTGCCAGCAGCTTAGTTGTGGGACAGGGGGTATCTGGAAACACCATATATTTT | CASSLVVGQGVSGNTIYF
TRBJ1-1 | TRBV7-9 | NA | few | TGTGCCAGCAGCTCTCCAGGGTACAACACTGAAGCTTTCTTT | CASSSPGYNTEAFF
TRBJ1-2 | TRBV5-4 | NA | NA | TGTGCCAGCAGCTTGGGGGCCGGTCTGGGCTACACCTTC | CASSLGAGLGYTF
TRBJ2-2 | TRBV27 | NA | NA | TGTGCCAGCAGTTTCTCGGTCCTCACCGGGGAGCTGTTTTTT | CASSFSVLTGELFF
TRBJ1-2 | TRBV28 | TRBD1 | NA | TGTGCCAGCAGTTTTGTGGGACAGTCCTATGGCTACACCTTC | CASSFVGQSYGYTF
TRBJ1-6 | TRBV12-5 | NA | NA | TGTGCTAGTGGTTTGCAGAATGGGGGGAATAGGAATAATTCACCCCTCCACTTT | CASGLQNGGNRNNSPLHF
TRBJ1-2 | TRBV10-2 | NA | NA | TGCGCCAGCAGTGAGTCCCTTGGGGAGGGTGGGCACGAGAATGGCTACACCTTC | CASSESLGEGGHENGYTF
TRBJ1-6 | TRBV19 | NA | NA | TGTGCCAGTAGTATAGTCTATGGGGAGCTACCCCTCCACTTT | CASSIVYGELPLHF
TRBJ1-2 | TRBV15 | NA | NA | TGTGCCACCAGCAGAGGCGACACCGCAAACTATGGCTACACCTTC | CATSRGDTANYGYTF
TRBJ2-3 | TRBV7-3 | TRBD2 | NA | TGTGCCAGCAGCTTATTGAGCGGGGGGGCAGATACGCAGTATTTT | CASSLLSGGADTQYF
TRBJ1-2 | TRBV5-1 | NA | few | TGCGCCAGCAGCTTGGCGGCAGGGGATTATGGCTACACCTTC | CASSLAAGDYGYTF
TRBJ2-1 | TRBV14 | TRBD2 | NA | TGTGCCAGCAGCCCAGGGATAGCGGGGGGCCTAGATGAGCAGTTCTTC | CASSPGIAGGLDEQFF
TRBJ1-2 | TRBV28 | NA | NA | TGTGCCAGCAGTCCTAGATCAGGGGTTAATCGCTACACCTTC | CASSPRSGVNRYTF
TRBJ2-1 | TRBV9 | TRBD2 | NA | TGTGCCAGCAGCGTAGAGAGCGGGAGGGATGAGCAGTTCTTC | CASSVESGRDEQFF
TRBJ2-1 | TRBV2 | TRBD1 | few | TGTGCCAGCCGGGACAGGGGCGATGAGCAGTTCTTC | CASRDRGDEQFF
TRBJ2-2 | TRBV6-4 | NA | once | TGTGCCAGCCGGCCGGCGGGGAACACCGGGGAGCTGTTTTTT | CASRPAGNTGELFF
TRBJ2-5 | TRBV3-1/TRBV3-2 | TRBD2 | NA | TGTGCCAGCAGCTACTTAGCGGGGGGGCAAGAGACCCAGTACTTC | CASSYLAGGQETQYF
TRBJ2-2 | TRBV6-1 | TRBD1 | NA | TGTGCCAGCAGTGGCGGACAGGGTCCGGTGAACACCGGGGAGCTGTTTTTT | CASSGGQGPVNTGELFF
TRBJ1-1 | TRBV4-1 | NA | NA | TGCGCCAGCAGCCAAGTACAGATGAACACTGAAGCTTTCTTT | CASSQVQMNTEAFF
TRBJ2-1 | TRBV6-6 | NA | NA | TGTGCCAGCAGCCCTCCCTCGGGCAATGAGCAGTTCTTC | CASSPPSGNEQFF
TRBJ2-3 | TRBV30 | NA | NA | TGTGCCTGGAGTGTATCCGGGGCAGATACGCAGTATTTT | CAWSVSGADTQYF
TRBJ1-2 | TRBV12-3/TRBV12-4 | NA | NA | TGTGCCAGCAGACAGGGAAGAGGGGGCTACACCTTC | CASRQGRGGYTF
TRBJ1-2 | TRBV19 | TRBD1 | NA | TGTGCCAGTTTAGACAGGGATGACCGTGGCTACACCTTC | CASLDRDDRGYTF
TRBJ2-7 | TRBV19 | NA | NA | TGTGCCAGTAGTATCCGGGGTCGCGACCGGGAGCAGTACTTC | CASSIRGRDREQYF
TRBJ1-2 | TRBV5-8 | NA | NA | TGTGCCAGCAGCTTGGAGCAGGCCCTAGGCTACACCTTC | CASSLEQALGYTF
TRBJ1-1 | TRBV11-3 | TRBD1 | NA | TGTGCCAGCAGCTCCGGACAGGGAGGCACTGAAGCTTTCTTT | CASSSGQGGTEAFF
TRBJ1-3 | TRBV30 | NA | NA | TGTGCCTGGAGCCCGACATTTGGAAACACCATATATTTT | CAWSPTFGNTIYF